This TCR beta chain is from a study of cytomegalovirus exposure and HLA in healthy donors. Notes on the study in general: TCR beta sequences reportedly predicted most subjects' HLA-A and HLA-B alleles accurately. When analyzed later, a missense DCLRE1C variant was found to be linked to TCR beta V- and J-gene trimming.

Remarks on this clone: Its antigen is as yet unknown.

The length of the CDR3 is 13 residues. Germline assignment: CDR1 WSHSY and CDR2 SAAADI. V dropped 5 bases and J dropped 3 bases, with 10 bases sitting between them. Primers for the PCR totalled 60 Vbeta and 13 Jbeta. Sequencing used immunoSEQ multiplex PCR; TCRdb keeps in-frame clones, though not all of them. This repertoire shows 120,000 to 150,000 clones, roughly four fifths found once; its top ten account for around an eighth. The sequence came from a human donor in good health. Sequencing input: PBMCs. The V gene is TRBV10-2, the J gene TRBJ1-1; D remains ambiguous. CDR3: CASSPDGDTEAFF. As DNA, the CDR3 is TGCGCCAGCAGTCCGGACGGGGACACTGAAGCTTTCTTT.